This passage covers 28 T cell receptor beta chains from one sample sequenced in a study of T cell changes during pregnancy in multiple sclerosis. Sequenced by immunoSEQ multiplex PCR; TCRdb stores in-frame clones only, minus some. The profile shows around 39,000 clones, about 91% of them singletons. The sequencing used CD4+ T cells from peripheral blood mononuclear cells, collected in the third trimester of pregnancy. Source of these receptors: a female donor in good health, enrolled as a control in a pregnancy study.

With regard to this clone: In the same sample, other DNA sequences code for this CDR3. The chain has TRBV18 and TRBJ2-4, with D perhaps TRBD1 (6 bases). The CDR3 is 16 residues long. V was trimmed by 0 bases and J by 0 bases, leaving 9 bases between them. The germline V gene has CDR1 KGHSH and CDR2 LQKENI. The CDR3 protein is CASSPPTGVAKNIQYF. Here the CDR3 DNA reads TGTGCCAGCTCACCACCGACAGGAGTAGCCAAAAACATTCAGTACTTC.

The V gene is TRBV9, the J gene TRBJ1-6; D may be TRBD1 (5 bases). CDR1 and CDR2 (germline): SGDLS, YYNGEE. The CDR3 loop spans 17 amino acids. Trimming shortened V by 3 bases and J by 1 base, and 14 bases separated the two germline ends. The chain's CDR3 is CASSASPGGSYNSPLHF. The DNA for the CDR3 is TGTGCCAGCAGCGCATCGCCGGGGGGATCCTATAATTCACCCCTCCACTTT. The full variable domain, with the rest looked up from reference TRBV9 and TRBJ1-6, is DSGVTQTPKHLITATGQRVTLRCSPRSGDLSVYWYQQSLDQGLQFLIQYYNGEERAKGNILERFSAQQFPDLHSELNLSSLELGDSALYFCASSASPGGSYNSPLHFGNGTRLTVT.

V gene TRBV20-1 combines with J gene TRBJ1-2; D ambiguous. The CDR3 contains 11 residues. The V gene's germline CDR1 is DFQATT and CDR2 SNEGSKA (reference sequence). The V and J ends lost 3 bases and 8 bases respectively, with 10 bases between them. As DNA, the CDR3 is TGCAGTGCTAGGGTCGGGATGGGCTACACCTTC. Translating it yields CSARVGMGYTF.

This chain connects TRBV5-4 to TRBJ2-2; 7 bases line up with TRBD1. Germline CDR1 reads SGHNT; CDR2 reads YYREEE (reference sequence). This CDR3 comprises 15 residues. The V gene end was trimmed by 2 bases and the J gene end by 4 bases; junction bases not matched to a gene: 5. The CDR3 sequence is CASSLATGVTGELFF. The CDR3 DNA reads TGTGCCAGCAGCTTAGCTACAGGGGTCACCGGGGAGCTGTTTTTT.

V usage is TRBV27 and J usage is TRBJ2-6, with 9 bases fitting TRBD1. The J segment lost 0 bases and the V segment lost 8 bases, leaving 17 bases of the junction unmatched. CDR1 and CDR2 (germline): MNHEY, SMNVEV (reference sequence). The CDR3 is 20 residues long. CDR3 residues: CASSTRDRVRRGSGANVLTF. In DNA form, the CDR3 reads TGTGCCAGCTCCACCCGGGACAGGGTTCGGAGGGGCTCTGGGGCCAACGTCCTGACTTTC.

The chain links TRBV28 to TRBJ2-3; TRBD2 matches 8 bases. The length of the CDR3 is 15 residues. The junction had 4 bases not matched to a gene; V was cut back by 3 bases and J by 2 bases. The germline gives CDR1 MDHEN, CDR2 SYDVKM. Here the CDR3 reads CASSFGGGNTDTQYF. CDR3 in DNA: TGTGCCAGCAGTTTCGGCGGGGGGAACACAGATACGCAGTATTTT.

This sequence joins TRBV7-2 and TRBJ1-3; possible D gene TRBD1, 6 bases. The CDR3 runs to 14 residues. Germline V CDR1 and CDR2: SGHTA, FQGNSA. The V gene lost 3 bases and the J gene lost 3 bases, with 9 bases spanning the gap. The CDR3 loop is CASSFGQSGNTIYF. The CDR3 region has the DNA TGTGCCAGCAGCTTCGGACAGAGTGGAAACACCATATATTTT.

The chain employs TRBV28 and TRBJ2-3; D unclear. Trimming took off 8 bases at V and 0 bases at J, with 15 bases between the two ends. The CDR3 loop spans 15 amino acids. The germline gives CDR1 MDHEN, CDR2 SYDVKM. In DNA form, the CDR3 reads TGTGCCAGCGCAAAACGGGTCGGCAGCACAGATACGCAGTATTTT. Translating it yields CASAKRVGSTDTQYF.

The genes are TRBV5-1 and TRBJ1-3; D gene uncertain. The CDR3 consists of 14 residues. The V gene's germline CDR1 is SGHRS and CDR2 YFSETQ. V was shortened by 1 base and J by 4 bases, with 9 bases between the two germline ends. CDR3 loop: CASSLPGGGNTIYF. The DNA of the CDR3 is TGCGCCAGCAGCTTGCCAGGAGGGGGAAACACCATATATTTT.

This rearrangement joins TRBV5-4 to TRBJ2-3; D is unclear. CDR3 length equals 13 residues. CDR1 and CDR2 from the germline V gene are SGHNT and YYREEE (reference sequence). DNA for the CDR3: TGTGCTGCGGCTGCTCAGAGCACAGATACGCAGTATTTT. Its translation is CAAAAQSTDTQYF. Using reference TRBV5-4 and TRBJ2-3 for the parts outside the CDR3, the full variable domain is ETGVTQSPTHLIKTRGQQVTLRCSSQSGHNTVSWYQQALGQGPQFIFQYYREEENGRGNFPPRFSGLQFPNYSSELNVNALELDDSALYLCAAAAQSTDTQYFGPGTRLTVL.

The rearrangement joins TRBV9 to TRBJ1-2; perhaps TRBD1 as D (5 bases). V was trimmed by 0 bases and J by 2 bases, leaving 11 bases between them. The CDR3 has 15 amino acids. In germline, CDR1 is SGDLS, CDR2 YYNGEE. The CDR3 DNA sequence: TGTGCCAGCAGCGTAGGGGACTTATCGAACTATGGCTACACCTTC. Encoded protein: CASSVGDLSNYGYTF.

The rearrangement uses TRBV18 and TRBJ2-7; D is possibly TRBD1 (6 bases). The length of the CDR3 is 14 residues. Germline V CDR1 and CDR2: KGHSH, LQKENI. V was cut by 2 bases and J by 1 base, with 9 bases left in between. The CDR3 DNA reads as TGTGCCAGCTCACCAACAGGGCCATCCTACGAGCAGTACTTC. As protein: CASSPTGPSYEQYF.

The chain combines TRBV30 with TRBJ2-7; 8 bases line up with TRBD1. The germline CDR1 and CDR2 sequences are GTSNPN and SVGIG (reference sequence). The CDR3 covers 15 residues. The V segment lost 4 bases and the J segment 1 base; nucleotides outside the gene matches: 9. The DNA for the CDR3 is TGTGCCTGGATACCCGGGACAGGATATTCCTACGAGCAGTACTTC. It codes for CAWIPGTGYSYEQYF.

The J gene is TRBJ2-4, the V gene TRBV5-4; D perhaps matches TRBD1 (6 bases). Germline CDR1 is SGHNT and CDR2 is YYREEE (reference sequence). V dropped 4 bases and J dropped 6 bases, with 11 bases sitting between them. This CDR3 region has 13 residues. The CDR3 protein is CASSRVGGNIQYF. The CDR3 DNA reads as TGTGCCAGCAGCCGCGTAGGGGGAAACATTCAGTACTTC.

The gene calls are TRBV6-5 and TRBJ1-2, with D uncertain. The CDR3 contains 16 residues. Trimming removed 0 bases at V and 2 bases at J, with 13 bases between. From germline, CDR1 is MNHEY and CDR2 SVGAGI. The CDR3 nucleotides read TGTGCCAGCAGTTACTCCTCGGGGAGGTTGAACTATGGCTACACCTTC. Protein: CASSYSSGRLNYGYTF.

The V and J genes are TRBV28 and TRBJ2-5; D possibly corresponds to TRBD2 (7 bases). Germline V gene lookup returns CDR1 MDHEN and CDR2 SYDVKM. This CDR3 region has 15 residues. V lost 3 bases, J lost 2 bases, and 13 bases lay in between. The CDR3: CASSLGGTLQETQYF. The CDR3 coding sequence is TGTGCCAGCAGTTTGGGGGGGACATTACAAGAGACCCAGTACTTC.

J is TRBJ2-1 and V is TRBV28; the match to TRBD2 covers 8 bases. V dropped 10 bases and J dropped 7; count of bases not matched to a gene: 15. The CDR3 sequence is 15 residues long. The germline gives CDR1 MDHEN, CDR2 SYDVKM. CDR3: CATMRRGALGNEQFF. The CDR3 coding sequence is TGTGCCACCATGAGGCGGGGGGCCCTCGGGAATGAGCAGTTCTTC.

The chain carries TRBV4-2 and TRBJ1-2; D is uncertain. Germline V gives CDR1 LGHNA, CDR2 YNFKEQ. Between the trimmed V and J ends, which lost 0 bases and 3 bases, there was a span of 11 bases. This CDR3 is built from 15 residues. The CDR3 nucleotides are TGTGCCAGCAGCCAAGATCAGGCCCAGTACTATGGCTACACCTTC. Amino acids: CASSQDQAQYYGYTF.

The J gene is TRBJ2-7, the V gene TRBV2; 7 nucleotides match TRBD1. This CDR3 spans 13 amino acids. V lost 3 bases to trimming and J lost 9 bases; unmatched junction nucleotides: 8. Germline assignment: CDR1 SNHLY and CDR2 FYNNEI. CDR3 in amino acids: CASSEGQILRQYF. CDR3 in DNA: TGTGCCAGCAGTGAGGGACAGATCCTTCGGCAGTACTTC.

V and J are TRBV7-2 and TRBJ1-5; D gene ambiguous. Germline CDR1 is SGHTA and CDR2 is FQGNSA. The CDR3 has 13 amino acids. Trimming took 1 base from V and 5 from J, leaving 6 bases between them. In DNA, the CDR3 is TGTGCCAGCAGCTTAGACAGTCATCAGCCCCAGCATTTT. This gives the protein CASSLDSHQPQHF. Full variable domain (rest looked up from reference TRBV7-2 and TRBJ1-5): GAGVSQSPSNKVTEKGKDVELRCDPISGHTALYWYRQSLGQGLEFLIYFQGNSAPDKSGLPSDRFSAERTGGSVSTLTIQRTQQEDSAVYLCASSLDSHQPQHFGDGTRLSIL.

This chain links TRBV7-9 with TRBJ1-1, with 10 bases fitting TRBD1. The ends lost 1 base at V and 4 bases at J; junction bases unmatched: 3. Germline-derived CDR1 and CDR2 are SEHNR and FQNEAQ (reference sequence). CDR3 length: 15 amino acids. Here the CDR3 reads CASSLGQGASTEAFF. The CDR3 DNA reads TGTGCCAGCAGCTTAGGACAGGGGGCTAGCACTGAAGCTTTCTTT.

This sequence joins TRBV6-1 and TRBJ1-4, with a possible D match to TRBD1 (5 bases). Germline CDR1 and CDR2: MNHNS and SASEGT. The CDR3 has 16 residues. Trimming left V 2 bases short and J 3 bases short, with 13 bases between. The CDR3 region has the DNA TGTGCCAGCAGTGAAAACCAGGGAAGGGCTAATGAAAAACTGTTTTTT. It encodes CASSENQGRANEKLFF.

The DNA for the CDR3 is TGTGCCAGCAAGACGGACAGGGGCGAATACAATGAGCAGTTCTTC. Protein product: CASKTDRGEYNEQFF. The chain is built from TRBV2 and TRBJ2-1; 9 positions agree with TRBD1. Unmatched junction bases numbered 8, after V lost 7 bases and J lost 4 bases. The CDR3 totals 15 residues. CDR1 and CDR2 (germline): SNHLY, FYNNEI.

This clone came up a few times. J is TRBJ1-2 and V is TRBV6-6; D remains ambiguous. Germline CDR1 and CDR2: MNHNY and SVGAGI (reference sequence). The CDR3 runs 14 residues. The V and J ends lost 2 bases and 5 bases respectively, with 12 bases between them. The CDR3 nucleotides are TGTGCCAGCAGTTACGCGGCCAGCCCATATGGCTACACCTTC. Encoded protein: CASSYAASPYGYTF.

This chain joins TRBV7-2 and TRBJ2-5; 10 positions agree with TRBD1. The V segment lost 4 bases and the J segment 7 bases; nucleotides outside the gene matches: 9. The germline CDR1 and CDR2 sequences are SGHTA and FQGNSA. This CDR3 contains 15 residues. As DNA, the CDR3 is TGTGCCAGCAGCTCACCGGGACAGGGGTACGGGACCCAGTACTTC. It specifies CASSSPGQGYGTQYF. Combining the CDR3 with reference TRBV7-2 and TRBJ2-5 gives the whole variable domain GAGVSQSPSNKVTEKGKDVELRCDPISGHTALYWYRQSLGQGLEFLIYFQGNSAPDKSGLPSDRFSAERTGGSVSTLTIQRTQQEDSAVYLCASSSPGQGYGTQYFGPGTRLLVL.

The rearrangement links TRBV28 to TRBJ2-3, with TRBD2 matching 8 bases. This CDR3 region has 13 residues. The germline V gene encodes CDR1 MDHEN and CDR2 SYDVKM. V was pared by 10 bases and J by 1 base, with 4 bases of the junction left unmatched. The DNA of the CDR3 is TGTGCCACCGATAGCGGGGGCACAGATACGCAGTATTTT. Its translation: CATDSGGTDTQYF.

The V call is TRBV30, the J call TRBJ1-2; the match to TRBD1 covers 7 bases. J lost 7 bases, V lost 3 bases, and 14 bases had no gene match. The CDR3 extends over 15 amino acids. The germline V gene encodes CDR1 GTSNPN and CDR2 SVGIG (reference sequence). CDR3 loop: CAWREPPTGLAGYTF. The CDR3 DNA is TGTGCCTGGAGGGAGCCCCCGACAGGGTTGGCTGGCTACACCTTC.

V usage is TRBV11-2 and J usage is TRBJ1-6; TRBD1 might be the D (6 bases). With 5 bases removed from V and 7 bases from J, the gap between germline ends came to 24 bases. This CDR3 has 18 amino acids. Germline V lookup: CDR1 SGHAT, CDR2 FQNNGV. CDR3 sequence (DNA): TGTGCCAGCAGCCCGAACTCGGAGAGGGGGTCGGGGAATTCACCCCTCCACTTT. Translation: CASSPNSERGSGNSPLHF.